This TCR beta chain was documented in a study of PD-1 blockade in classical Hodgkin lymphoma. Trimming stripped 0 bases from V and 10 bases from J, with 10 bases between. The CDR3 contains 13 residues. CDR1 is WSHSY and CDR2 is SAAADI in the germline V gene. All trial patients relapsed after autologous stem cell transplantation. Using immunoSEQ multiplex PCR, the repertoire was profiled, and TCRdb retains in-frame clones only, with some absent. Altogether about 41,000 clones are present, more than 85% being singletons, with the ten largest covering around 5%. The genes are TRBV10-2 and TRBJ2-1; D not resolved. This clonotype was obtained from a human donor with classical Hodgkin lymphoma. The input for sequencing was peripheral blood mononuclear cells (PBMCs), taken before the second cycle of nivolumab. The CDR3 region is CASSESKGGEQFF. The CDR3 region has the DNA TGCGCCAGCAGTGAGTCGAAGGGTGGGGAGCAGTTCTTC.